A single sample is the source of the 10 T cell receptor beta chains below, sequenced in a study of shared clonotypes between healthy human individuals. Method: immunoSEQ multiplex PCR; TCRdb's copy keeps in-frame clones and lacks some. The table has nearly 600,000 clones, 95% to 96% seen once; the top ten hold less than 0.13%. CD45RO-negative, CCR7-selected cells formed the naive CD8 fraction, which excluded terminally differentiated effector memory CD45RA+ cells. The sequenced sample consisted of naive CD8+ T cells sorted from blood. These receptors all stem from a woman in her twenties or thirties in good health.

This chain uses TRBV2 with TRBJ2-1; 7 bases align to TRBD2. This CDR3 region has 17 residues. Trimming took 6 bases from V and 1 from J; bases not matched to a gene: 12. Germline V gives CDR1 SNHLY, CDR2 FYNNEI. CDR3 protein: CASRGEWARESYNEQFF. For the CDR3, the DNA is TGTGCCAGCAGAGGGGAGTGGGCGCGGGAGTCCTACAATGAGCAGTTCTTC.

The J gene is TRBJ2-1, the V gene TRBV28; 12 positions match TRBD2. V shed 6 bases and J 4 bases; nucleotides not matched to a gene: 4. This CDR3 is built from 15 residues. CDR1 and CDR2 (germline): MDHEN, SYDVKM. The CDR3 DNA reads TGTGCCAGCAGATCCGGACTAGCGGGATACAATGAGCAGTTCTTC. Its protein is CASRSGLAGYNEQFF.

The chain employs TRBV5-1 and TRBJ1-3; D is ambiguous. V shed 0 bases and J shed 0 bases, with 13 bases lying between them. Germline CDR1 is SGHRS and CDR2 is YFSETQ. CDR3 length: 17 amino acids. CDR3 loop: CASSLGVLGFSGNTIYF. The CDR3 bases are TGCGCCAGCAGCTTGGGGGTGTTGGGATTCTCTGGAAACACCATATATTTT.

The chain is built from TRBV7-9 and TRBJ1-1; D is unresolved. Per the germline V gene, CDR1 is SEHNR and CDR2 is FQNEAQ (reference sequence). The germline V and J ends were trimmed by 4 bases and 6 bases, with 6 bases remaining between them. The CDR3 is 11 amino acids. The CDR3 protein is CASSSLPEAFF. CDR3 in DNA: TGTGCCAGCAGCTCATTACCTGAAGCTTTCTTT.

The chain joins TRBV27 to TRBJ2-1; 10 bases fit TRBD2. This CDR3 spans 15 amino acids. Germline V lookup: CDR1 MNHEY, CDR2 SMNVEV (reference sequence). Trimming at V came to 6 bases and at J to 8 bases, leaving 10 bases not matched to a gene. CDR3 in DNA: TGTGCCAGCAGCACCAGAAGCGGGAGGGAAGATGAGCAGTTCTTC. Translating it yields CASSTRSGREDEQFF.

The chain has TRBV27 and TRBJ1-2; 7 bases agree with TRBD1. V shed 6 bases, J shed 7 bases, and the junction held 11 bases outside the gene matches. CDR3 size: 14 residues. Germline lookup yields CDR1 MNHEY and CDR2 SMNVEV (reference sequence). CDR3 in amino acids: CASRAGQGVGGYTF. CDR3 DNA: TGTGCCAGCAGGGCTGGGCAGGGGGTGGGTGGCTACACCTTC.

V is TRBV27 and J is TRBJ2-2; D is uncertain. Trimming pared 4 bases from V and 7 bases from J, leaving 4 bases between. Looked up from germline, CDR1 is MNHEY and CDR2 is SMNVEV (reference sequence). The CDR3 totals 11 residues. DNA for the CDR3: TGTGCCAGCAGTTGGGGCGGGGAGCTGTTTTTT. Translating gives CASSWGGELFF.

Concerning this clone itself: Other DNA sequences within the sample encode an identical CDR3. This chain uses TRBV7-9 with TRBJ2-2, with D tentatively TRBD2 (5 bases). The CDR3 is 14 residues long. Germline V gene lookup returns CDR1 SEHNR and CDR2 FQNEAQ (reference sequence). The ends were cut back, 5 bases at V and 4 bases at J, with 11 bases in the middle. Written as DNA, the CDR3 is TGTGCCAGCAGCCCCGGACTGTCCACCGGGGAGCTGTTTTTT. Protein product: CASSPGLSTGELFF.

This chain links TRBV28 with TRBJ1-3, with D possibly TRBD1 on 5 matching bases. The germline V gene encodes CDR1 MDHEN and CDR2 SYDVKM. Trimming left V 6 bases short and J 4 bases short, with 22 bases between. CDR3 length equals 17 residues. The CDR3 protein is CASSLLGGGSRGNTIYF. DNA for the CDR3: TGTGCCAGCAGCCTCCTTGGGGGGGGGTCGAGAGGAAACACCATATATTTT.

The chain employs TRBV5-1 and TRBJ2-1; D is possibly TRBD1 or TRBD2 (5 bases each). Trimming took 3 bases from V and 1 from J, leaving 11 bases between them. Germline CDR1 is SGHRS and CDR2 is YFSETQ. This CDR3 spans 15 amino acids. The CDR3 sequence is CASSWGTVSYNEQFF. The CDR3 DNA reads as TGCGCCAGCAGCTGGGGGACGGTTTCCTACAATGAGCAGTTCTTC.